The 5 T cell receptor beta chains given below trace back to one sample, sequenced in a study of blood T cell repertoires in COVID-19. Assay: immunoSEQ multiplex PCR; the TCRdb copy retains only in-frame clones and omits some. The table records more than 250,000 clones, about 87% of them present only once. The material sequenced was peripheral blood. Every receptor here comes from a young woman with COVID-19, enrolled during active disease.

The chain uses TRBV6-5 and TRBJ1-2; no firm D call. V lost 5 bases and J lost 2, with 12 bases in between. CDR3 length equals 14 residues. Per germline, CDR1 MNHEY and CDR2 SVGAGI. The CDR3 here is CASSLYTANYGYTF. CDR3 DNA: TGTGCCAGCAGTCTCTACACAGCAAACTATGGCTACACCTTC.

This clone was seen only once. This rearrangement joins TRBV11-3 to TRBJ2-2, with 9 bases lining up with TRBD1. With 5 bases clipped from V and 4 bases from J, the junction kept 8 bases outside the gene matches. The CDR3 is 16 residues long. Germline lookup yields CDR1 SGHNT and CDR2 YENEEA. In DNA form, the CDR3 reads TGTGCCAGCAGCAAGGGACAGGGATTTACCACCGGGGAGCTGTTTTTT. Translation: CASSKGQGFTTGELFF. Complete variable domain (other parts from reference TRBV11-3 and TRBJ2-2): EAGVVQSPRYKIIEKKQPVAFWCNPISGHNTLYWYLQNLGQGPELLIRYENEEAVDDSQLPKDRFSAERLKGVDSTLKIQPAELGDSAVYLCASSKGQGFTTGELFFGEGSRLTVL.

This clone was seen only a few times. The rearrangement uses TRBV10-1 and TRBJ2-6, with 9 bases that match TRBD1. J gave up 1 base and V 7 bases, and 5 bases lay outside the gene matches. This CDR3 has 16 residues. The germline V gene encodes CDR1 WNHNN and CDR2 SYGVQD (reference sequence). In nucleotides, the CDR3 is TGCGCCAGCAACCCGGGACAGGGTTCTGGGGCCAACGTCCTGACTTTC. Protein product: CASNPGQGSGANVLTF.

The chain couples TRBV29-1 to TRBJ2-5; no definite D call. The CDR3 has 10 residues. V was cut by 5 bases and J by 4 bases, with 5 bases left in between. Germline CDR1 is SQVTM and CDR2 is ANQGSEA. The CDR3 region is CSVSRETQYF. CDR3 sequence (DNA): TGCAGCGTTTCGCGAGAGACCCAGTACTTC.

The chain's CDR3 is CASSLGHPEAFF. For the CDR3, the DNA is TGTGCCAGCAGCTTAGGACACCCCGAAGCTTTCTTT. The gene calls are TRBV7-9 and TRBJ1-1; D is unresolved. The CDR3 spans 12 residues. Germline V gene lookup returns CDR1 SEHNR and CDR2 FQNEAQ (reference sequence). Trimming removed 1 base from V and 8 bases from J, with 8 bases in between.